This TCR beta chain was sequenced in a study of shared clonotypes between healthy human individuals (TCRdb year 2020). Study-wide context: A couple of women and three men aged 18 to 49 years were included in the cohort. Per donor, three plates each were used for CD4 naive and CD4 memory, two for CD8 naive, and one for CD8 memory. To increase sequencing depth and limit assay-specific biases, TCR repertoire library preparation and sequencing were carried out by different laboratories using diverse techniques. Between about 0.9 and 8.9 billion PBMCs per donor were obtained by leukapheresis. The study deeply sequenced blood TCR repertoires of roughly five healthy adults to estimate repertoire size and the extent of clonotype sharing between individuals.

V is pruned by 4 bases and J by 5 bases, leaving 10 bases of the junction without a gene match. The CDR1 and CDR2 encoded by the germline V gene (reference sequence) are LNHDA and SQIVND. The CDR3 runs 17 amino acids, cysteine and phenylalanine included. The DNA shown is the 51-base CDR3, in frame from base 1. Broad study findings and their caveats: Pairwise subsampling led to the expectation that sequencing depth would affect the degree of clonotype sharing among donors. Because the study included a small number of donors, the genetic and exposure-history diversity represented was limited. Compared with non-shared clonotypes, the clonotypes found in all four sorted-subset donors had higher generation probabilities. Larger estimated clonotype richness was generally found for naive subsets than for memory subsets. When a few donors were compared, the shared fraction of clonotypes was roughly 4.8% for naive CD4, approximately 3.5% for naive CD8, 2% to 2.5% for memory CD4, and around 0.37% for memory CD8. Even with the large sequencing depth, rarefaction of the sorted-subset datasets indicated that sequencing was incomplete. Only blood was sampled, and tissue TCR repertoires likely differ from those in blood.

Healthy HIV-negative adults with no recently reported acute infections or vaccinations were included as donors. Every donor was a Caucasian adult living in Nashville, Tennessee, USA. CD4+ T cells were enriched through magnetic negative selection, after which naive cells were positively selected on CD45RA and the remaining negative fraction served as the memory subset. Blood was collected by leukapheresis, and PBMCs were isolated by Ficoll-Histopaque density gradient centrifugation and then cryopreserved in liquid nitrogen vapor phase. Analytical flow cytometry was used to check the purity and quantity of each magnetically sorted T cell population. Genomic DNA was isolated from each sorted fraction and quantified by UV absorbance on a Nanodrop 2000c. TCR CDR3 regions were amplified from genomic DNA by multiplex PCR using the deep immunoSEQ assay. Genomic DNA extracted from each cell subset was distributed evenly over all wells of several immunoSEQ 96-well plates, and each plate served as one replicate. Each replicate PCR for sorted subsets received around 210 ng genomic DNA, equal to tens of thousands of T cell genomes. Purified libraries were quantified with a Qubit 3.0 fluorometer, sized on a Bioanalyzer 2100, and re-quantified with the KAPA Library Quantification kit. A separate single-read 150-cycle Illumina NextSeq 550 flow cell was used to sequence each immunoSEQ 96-well plate. The original pipeline was this. The immunoSEQ output contained only junctional sequences without quality scores, so filtering could not match that applied to full-length reads. Sequences were annotated with PyIR, a Python wrapper for IgBLAST v1.9, using IMGT germline references to assign V/J genes and CDR3. Reads were removed for weak V/J assignments (E-value above 1e-6), missing CDR3, stop codons, out-of-frame junctions, or ambiguous translated residues. V3J clonotypes were defined as sequences sharing the same inferred V gene, J gene, and CDR3 amino acid sequence. Percentage overlap between repertoires was calculated by dividing the number of shared unique clonotypes by the size of the smaller repertoire. Richness of each repertoire was evaluated using RTK rarefaction, the Chao1 estimator, and Recon v2.1 estimates of unobserved clonotypes. OLGA was used to compute generation probabilities for all TCRbeta clonotypes that the gDNA method yielded from several donors. This is the immuneACCESS table as TCRdb keeps it, with only in-frame sequences that have V and J called. A part of the clones is gone; compared with another copy, unresolved V genes explain less than half, and the rest is unexplained. V and J calls plus clone size are reproduced from that table; the DNA served to infer D and trimming. The sample table records about 2.4 million clones; approximately 90% of these occur just once. Under 0.15% of the sample lies in the top ten.

Turning to this clone: The clone's antigen remains unknown. There are no base qualities to consult, and no much larger clone falls within one base.

Sequences were obtained from naive CD4+ T cells sorted from blood. The cell subset or site label corresponds to: CD45RA+ positively selected. This TCR derives from a man between 18 and 35 years old in good health. This receptor chain uses TRBV19 and TRBJ2-1, and TRBD2 matches 11 of the central bases. In nucleotides, the sequence is TGTGCCAGTAGTAGCCGACCACTAGCGGGGGCCGACAATGAGCAGTTCTTC. Its product reads: CASSSRPLAGADNEQFF.